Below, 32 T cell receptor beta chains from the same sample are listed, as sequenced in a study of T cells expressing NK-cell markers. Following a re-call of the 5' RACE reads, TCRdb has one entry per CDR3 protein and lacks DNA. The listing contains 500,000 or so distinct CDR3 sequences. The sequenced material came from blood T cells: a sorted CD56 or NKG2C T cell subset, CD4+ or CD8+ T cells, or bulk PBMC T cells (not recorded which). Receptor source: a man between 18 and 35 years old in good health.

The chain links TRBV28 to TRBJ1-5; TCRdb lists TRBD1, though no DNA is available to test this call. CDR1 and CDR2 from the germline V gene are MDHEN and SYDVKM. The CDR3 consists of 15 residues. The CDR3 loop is CASSHRMGVNQPQHF. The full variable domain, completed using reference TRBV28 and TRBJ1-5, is DVKVTQSSRYLVKRTGEKVFLECVQDMDHENMFWYRQDPGLGLRLIYFSYDVKMKEKGDIPEGYSVSREKKERFSLILESASTNQTSMYLCASSHRMGVNQPQHFGDGTRLSIL.

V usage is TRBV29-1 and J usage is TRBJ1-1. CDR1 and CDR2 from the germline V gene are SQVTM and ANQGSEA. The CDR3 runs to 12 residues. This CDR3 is CSVRGSGTEAFF.

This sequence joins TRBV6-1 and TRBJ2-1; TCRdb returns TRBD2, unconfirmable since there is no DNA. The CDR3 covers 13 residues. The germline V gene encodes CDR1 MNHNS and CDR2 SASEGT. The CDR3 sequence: CASSPTSLNEQFF.

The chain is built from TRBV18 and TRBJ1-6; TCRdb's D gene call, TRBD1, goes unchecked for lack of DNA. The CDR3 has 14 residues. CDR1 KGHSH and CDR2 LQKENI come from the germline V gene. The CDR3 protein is CASSQADRASPLHF.

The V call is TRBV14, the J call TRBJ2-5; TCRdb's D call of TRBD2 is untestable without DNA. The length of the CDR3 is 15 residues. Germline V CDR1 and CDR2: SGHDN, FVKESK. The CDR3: CASSAGLATKETQYF.

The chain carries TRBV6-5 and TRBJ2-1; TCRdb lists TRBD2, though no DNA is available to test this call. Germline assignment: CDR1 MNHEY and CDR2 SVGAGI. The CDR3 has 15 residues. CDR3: CASSYSGRGDYEQFF.

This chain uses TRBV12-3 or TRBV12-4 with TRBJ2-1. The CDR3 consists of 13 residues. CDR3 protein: CASSFQRPPQQFF.

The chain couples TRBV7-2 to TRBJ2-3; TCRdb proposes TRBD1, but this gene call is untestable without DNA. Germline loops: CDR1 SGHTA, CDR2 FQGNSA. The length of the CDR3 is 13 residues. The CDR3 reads CASSLPWGQSQYF.

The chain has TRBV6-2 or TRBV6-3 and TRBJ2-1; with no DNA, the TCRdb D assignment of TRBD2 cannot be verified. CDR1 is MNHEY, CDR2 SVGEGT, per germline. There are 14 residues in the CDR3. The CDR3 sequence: CASSYSEGIDEQFF.

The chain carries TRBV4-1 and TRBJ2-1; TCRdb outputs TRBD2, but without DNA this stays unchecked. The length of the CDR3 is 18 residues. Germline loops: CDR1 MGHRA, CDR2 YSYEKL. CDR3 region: CASSQKREGLKSYNEQFF.

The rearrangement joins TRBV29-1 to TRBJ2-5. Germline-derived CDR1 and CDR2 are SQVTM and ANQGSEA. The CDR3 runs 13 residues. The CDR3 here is CSVEGVAQETQYF.

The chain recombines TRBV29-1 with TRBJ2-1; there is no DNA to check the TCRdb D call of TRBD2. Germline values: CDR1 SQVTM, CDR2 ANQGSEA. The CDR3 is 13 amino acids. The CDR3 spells CSVAGGRVNEQFF.

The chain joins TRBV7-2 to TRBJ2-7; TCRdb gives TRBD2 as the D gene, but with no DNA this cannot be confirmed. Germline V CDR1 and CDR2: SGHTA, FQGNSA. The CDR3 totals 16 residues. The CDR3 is CASSLVLAGPAYEQYF.

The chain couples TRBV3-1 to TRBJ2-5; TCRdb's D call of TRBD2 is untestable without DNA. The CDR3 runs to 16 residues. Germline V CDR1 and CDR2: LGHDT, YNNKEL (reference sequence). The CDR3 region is CASSPVGEGPQETQYF.

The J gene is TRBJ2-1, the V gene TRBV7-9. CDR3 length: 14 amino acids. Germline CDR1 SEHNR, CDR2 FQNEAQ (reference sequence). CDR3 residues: CASTTGSSYNEQFF.

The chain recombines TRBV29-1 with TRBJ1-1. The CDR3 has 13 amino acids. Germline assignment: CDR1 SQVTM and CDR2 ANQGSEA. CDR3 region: CSVEDSSGTEAFF.

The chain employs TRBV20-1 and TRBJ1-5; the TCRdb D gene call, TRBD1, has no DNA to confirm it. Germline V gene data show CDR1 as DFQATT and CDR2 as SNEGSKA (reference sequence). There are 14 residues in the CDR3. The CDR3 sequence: CSACDGQGGQPQHF.

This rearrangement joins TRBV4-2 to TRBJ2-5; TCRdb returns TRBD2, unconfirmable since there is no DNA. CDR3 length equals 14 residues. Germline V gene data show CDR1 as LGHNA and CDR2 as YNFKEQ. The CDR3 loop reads CASSTSGIQETQYF.

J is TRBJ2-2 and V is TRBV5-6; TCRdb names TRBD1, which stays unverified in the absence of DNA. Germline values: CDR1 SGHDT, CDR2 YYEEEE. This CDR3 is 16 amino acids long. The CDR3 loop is CASTIPGQGIGGELFF.

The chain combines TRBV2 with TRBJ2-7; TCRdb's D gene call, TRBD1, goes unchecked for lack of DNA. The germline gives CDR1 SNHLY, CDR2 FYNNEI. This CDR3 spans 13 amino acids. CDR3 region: CASLRDRDTEQYF.

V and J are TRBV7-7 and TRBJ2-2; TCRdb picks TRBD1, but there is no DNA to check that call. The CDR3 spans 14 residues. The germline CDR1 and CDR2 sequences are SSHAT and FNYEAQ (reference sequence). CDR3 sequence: CASSSTPFVGELFF.

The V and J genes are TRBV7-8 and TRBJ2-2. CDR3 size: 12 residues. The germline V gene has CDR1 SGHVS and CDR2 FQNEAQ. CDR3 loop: CASRMEPGELFF.

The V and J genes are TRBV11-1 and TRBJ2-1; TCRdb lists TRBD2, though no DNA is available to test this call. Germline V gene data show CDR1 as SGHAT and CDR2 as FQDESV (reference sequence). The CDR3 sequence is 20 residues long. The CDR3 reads CASSLGPLASGRAKENEQFF.

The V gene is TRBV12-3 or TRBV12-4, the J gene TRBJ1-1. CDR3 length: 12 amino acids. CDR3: CASSRVNTEAFF.

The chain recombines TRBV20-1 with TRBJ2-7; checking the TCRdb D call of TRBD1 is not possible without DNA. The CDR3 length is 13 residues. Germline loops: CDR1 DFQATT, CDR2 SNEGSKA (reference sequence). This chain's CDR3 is CSATNGQTYEQYF.

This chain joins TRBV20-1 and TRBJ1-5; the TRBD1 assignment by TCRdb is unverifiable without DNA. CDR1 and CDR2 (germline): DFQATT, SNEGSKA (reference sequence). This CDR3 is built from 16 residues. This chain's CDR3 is CSARRMGTGVNQPQHF.

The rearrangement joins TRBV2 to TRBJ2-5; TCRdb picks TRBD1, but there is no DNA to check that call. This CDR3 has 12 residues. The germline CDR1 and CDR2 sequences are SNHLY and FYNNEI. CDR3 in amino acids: CARAIGEETQYF.

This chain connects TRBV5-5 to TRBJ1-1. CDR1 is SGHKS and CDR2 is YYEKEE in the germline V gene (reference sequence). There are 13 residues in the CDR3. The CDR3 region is CASSLDSYTEAFF. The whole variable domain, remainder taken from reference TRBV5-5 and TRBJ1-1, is DAGVTQSPTHLIKTRGQQVTLRCSPISGHKSVSWYQQVLGQGPQFIFQYYEKEERGRGNFPDRFSARQFPNYSSELNVNALLLGDSALYLCASSLDSYTEAFFGQGTRLTVV.

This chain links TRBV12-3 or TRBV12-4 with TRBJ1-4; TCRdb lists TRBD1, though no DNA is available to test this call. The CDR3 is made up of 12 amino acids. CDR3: CASSSQGVKLFF.

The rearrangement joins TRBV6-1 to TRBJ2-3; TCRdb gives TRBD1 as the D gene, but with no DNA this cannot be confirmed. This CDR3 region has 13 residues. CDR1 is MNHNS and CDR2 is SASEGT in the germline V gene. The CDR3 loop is CASRDRGRDTQYF.

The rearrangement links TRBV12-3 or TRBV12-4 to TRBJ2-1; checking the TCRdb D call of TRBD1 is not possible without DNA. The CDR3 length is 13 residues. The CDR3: CASTGTKPNEQFF.

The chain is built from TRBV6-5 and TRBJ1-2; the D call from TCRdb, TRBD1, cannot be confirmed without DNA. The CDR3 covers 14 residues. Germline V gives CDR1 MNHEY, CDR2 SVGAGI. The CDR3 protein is CASSYDSPYYGYTF.